This record concerns one T cell receptor (beta chain) sequence. Its antigen is still unknown. TCRdb analysed the RACE reads with MiXCR anew, one entry per CDR3 protein. The data hold tens of thousands of distinct CDR3 sequences, with approximately 15% observed a single time. Noted time point: pre-sensitization, week 0. Stated treatment: therapeutic diphenylcyclopropenone sensitization with weekly scalp DPC. Germline lookup yields CDR1 LGHNA and CDR2 YSLEER. Losses at the gene ends were 0 bases for V and 8 bases for J; bases not matched to a gene: 12. The CDR3 runs 17 residues. The sample comes from a study of human T cells and chemical hapten exposure. In the study overall: Among samples, TCR yields varied mainly because of small differences in pooled library volume.

The study's findings and limits: Alopecia affecting every donor means their immune response may not match healthy people's.

The TCR was taken from a woman in her forties or fifties with alopecia areata. Some clones in this sample may be carry-over from other donors' samples. The starting material was whole blood, obtained in connection with sensitization to the hapten diphenylcyclopropenone (DPC). The chain employs TRBV4-3 and TRBJ2-1, with TRBD1 matching 8 bases. In DNA, the CDR3 is TGCGCCAGCAGCCAAGAGTTTTTTGGACAGGGAGATTATGAGCAGTTCTTC. Translating it yields CASSQEFFGQGDYEQFF.